Given below is one TCR beta chain in context. Its antigen is still unknown. V shed 5 bases, J shed 5 bases, and the junction held 5 bases outside the gene matches. Germline V gene lookup returns CDR1 MDHEN and CDR2 SYDVKM. This CDR3 is 14 amino acids long. This entry belongs to a study of cytomegalovirus exposure and HLA in healthy donors. Overall study: Some 85 million unique TCRs, all from HLA-typed donors, were included in an early release of the data.

Notes on the study in general: As was reported, the classifier diagnosed cytomegalovirus status with high specificity and sensitivity.

PCR was performed using 60 Vbeta and 13 Jbeta primers. Method: immunoSEQ multiplex PCR; TCRdb's copy keeps in-frame clones and lacks some. The table lists some 190,000 clones, approximately 73% of them singletons. The chain employs TRBV28 and TRBJ1-2; 10 nucleotides agree with TRBD1. The sequence was obtained from a woman aged 25-40 years in good health and CMV-seropositive. Sequenced: PBMCs. CDR3 DNA sequence: TGTGCCAGCAGTGCCCCGGGACAGGGGTATGGCTACACCTTC. Translation: CASSAPGQGYGYTF.